This passage covers 5 T cell receptor beta chains from one sample sequenced in a study of tumor and adjacent non-tumor tissue in lung cancer. This sample's RNA came from whole unsorted tissue. This non-tumor lung sample came from over 3 cm beyond the tumor edge. Three rounds of nested PCR, following a modified ARM-PCR protocol, produced the TCRbeta library. TCRdb used MiXCR to reprocess the multiplex PCR reads, holding one entry per CDR3 protein. The sample includes some 100,000 distinct CDR3 sequences, roughly 78% seen only once; the top ten take approximately 28%. The specimen was distant non-tumor lung tissue. These TCRs come from a man between 60 and 70 years old with small cell lung cancer.

The chain employs TRBV20-1 and TRBJ2-3, with 7 bases lining up with TRBD2. The V gene's germline CDR1 is DFQATT and CDR2 SNEGSKA (reference sequence). CDR3 size: 16 residues. V shed 7 bases and J 5 bases; nucleotides not matched to a gene: 18. In DNA form, the CDR3 reads TGCAGTGTTAGGGATGGGAGGGCCTTTTTTTTAGATACGCAGTATTTT. Its protein product is CSVRDGRAFFLDTQYF.

In this sample, this clonotype turned up a few times. The V call is TRBV12-3 or TRBV12-4, the J call TRBJ2-3, with 10 bases matching TRBD2. The junction had 8 bases not matched to a gene; V was cut back by 4 bases and J by 7 bases. The CDR3 consists of 15 residues. For the CDR3, the DNA is TGTGCCAGCAGTTGGGAGACTAGCGGGTCAAATACGCAGTATTTT. Its protein is CASSWETSGSNTQYF.

This sequence joins TRBV5-5 and TRBJ2-2; 7 bases line up with TRBD2. This CDR3 comprises 16 residues. In germline, CDR1 is SGHKS, CDR2 YYEKEE (reference sequence). Unmatched junction bases numbered 14, after V lost 6 bases and J lost 6 bases. This CDR3 is CASTKRGDGDAGELFF. The DNA of the CDR3 is TGTGCCAGCACCAAACGGGGGGACGGTGACGCCGGGGAGCTGTTTTTT. The full variable domain, in which reference TRBV5-5 and TRBJ2-2 provide the parts outside the CDR3, is DAGVTQSPTHLIKTRGQQVTLRCSPISGHKSVSWYQQVLGQGPQFIFQYYEKEERGRGNFPDRFSARQFPNYSSELNVNALLLGDSALYLCASTKRGDGDAGELFFGEGSRLTVL.

The chain uses TRBV5-6 and TRBJ2-1; 8 bases match TRBD2. The end of the DNA aligns better with TRBJ2-7, so the J call may be wrong. CDR1 is SGHDT, CDR2 YYEEEE, per germline. CDR3 size: 15 residues. CDR3 residues: CASSSSGSAGNEQYF. In DNA, the CDR3 is TGTGCCAGCAGCTCGAGCGGGAGTGCCGGAAATGAGCAGTACTTC.

The chain carries TRBV6-5 and TRBJ1-4; D is unresolved. V dropped 10 bases and J dropped 0 bases, with 18 bases sitting between them. The germline V gene has CDR1 MNHEY and CDR2 SVGAGI. This CDR3 spans 16 amino acids. Here the CDR3 reads CANTTKNTTTNEKLFF. The CDR3 DNA sequence: TGTGCCAACACCACCAAGAATACAACAACTAATGAAAAACTGTTTTTT.